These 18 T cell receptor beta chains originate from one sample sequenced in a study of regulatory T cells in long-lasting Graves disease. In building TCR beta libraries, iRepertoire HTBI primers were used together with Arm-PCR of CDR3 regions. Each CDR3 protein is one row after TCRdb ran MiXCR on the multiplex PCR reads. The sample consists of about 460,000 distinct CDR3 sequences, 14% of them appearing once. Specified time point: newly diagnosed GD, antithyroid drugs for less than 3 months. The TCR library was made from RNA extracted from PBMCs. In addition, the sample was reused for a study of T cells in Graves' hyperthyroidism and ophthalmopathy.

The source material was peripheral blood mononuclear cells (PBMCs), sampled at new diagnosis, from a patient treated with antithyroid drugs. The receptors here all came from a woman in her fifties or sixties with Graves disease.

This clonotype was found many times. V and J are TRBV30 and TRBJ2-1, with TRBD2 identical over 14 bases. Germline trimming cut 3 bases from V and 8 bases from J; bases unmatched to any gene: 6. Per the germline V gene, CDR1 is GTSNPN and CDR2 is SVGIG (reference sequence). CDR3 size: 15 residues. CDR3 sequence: CAWRGGLAGVDEQFF. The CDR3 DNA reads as TGTGCCTGGAGGGGGGGACTAGCGGGAGTCGATGAGCAGTTCTTC.

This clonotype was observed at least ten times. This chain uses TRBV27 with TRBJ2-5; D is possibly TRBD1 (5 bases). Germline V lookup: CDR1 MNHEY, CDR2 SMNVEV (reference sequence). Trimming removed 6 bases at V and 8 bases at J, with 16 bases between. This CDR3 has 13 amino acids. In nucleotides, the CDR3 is TGTGCCAGCAGCCCAACTTCAGGGCCCACCCAGTACTTC. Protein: CASSPTSGPTQYF.

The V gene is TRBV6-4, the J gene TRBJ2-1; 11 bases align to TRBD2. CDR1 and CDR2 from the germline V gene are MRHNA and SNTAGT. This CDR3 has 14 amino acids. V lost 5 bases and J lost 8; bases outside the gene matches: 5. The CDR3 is CASSLAGGFHEQFF. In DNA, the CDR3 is TGTGCCAGCAGTTTAGCGGGAGGGTTCCATGAGCAGTTCTTC.

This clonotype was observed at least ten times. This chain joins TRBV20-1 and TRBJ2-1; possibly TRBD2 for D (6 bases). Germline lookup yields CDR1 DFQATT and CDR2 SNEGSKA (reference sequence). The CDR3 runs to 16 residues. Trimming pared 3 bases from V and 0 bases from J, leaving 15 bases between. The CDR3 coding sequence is TGCAGTGCTAGCAAGATTAGCGGAGCCTCCTACAATGAGCAGTTCTTC. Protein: CSASKISGASYNEQFF.

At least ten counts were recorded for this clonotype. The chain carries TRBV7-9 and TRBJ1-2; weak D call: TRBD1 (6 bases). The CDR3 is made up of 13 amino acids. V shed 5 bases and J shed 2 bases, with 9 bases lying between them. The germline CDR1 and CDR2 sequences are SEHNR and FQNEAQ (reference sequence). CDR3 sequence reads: CASSRGQNYGYTF. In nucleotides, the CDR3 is TGTGCCAGCAGCCGTGGACAGAACTATGGCTACACCTTC.

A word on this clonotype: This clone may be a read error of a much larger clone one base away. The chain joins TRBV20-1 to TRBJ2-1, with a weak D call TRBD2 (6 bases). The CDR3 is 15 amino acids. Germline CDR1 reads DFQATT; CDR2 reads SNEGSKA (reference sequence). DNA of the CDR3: TGCAGTGCTAGGACTGGGGACTCCTCCTACGATGAGCAGTTCTTC. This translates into CSARTGDSSYDEQFF.

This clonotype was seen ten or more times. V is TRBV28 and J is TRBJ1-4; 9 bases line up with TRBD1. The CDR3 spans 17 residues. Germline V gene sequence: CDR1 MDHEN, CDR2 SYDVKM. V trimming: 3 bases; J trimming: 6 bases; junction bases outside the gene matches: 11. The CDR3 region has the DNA TGTGCCAGCAGTTTGCGGGACAGGGTTCACTGGGATGAAAAACTGTTTTTT. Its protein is CASSLRDRVHWDEKLFF.

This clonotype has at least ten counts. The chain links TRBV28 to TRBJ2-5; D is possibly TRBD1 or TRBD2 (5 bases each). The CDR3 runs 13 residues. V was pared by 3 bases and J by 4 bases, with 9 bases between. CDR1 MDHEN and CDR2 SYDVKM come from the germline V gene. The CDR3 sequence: CASSFEGSETQYF. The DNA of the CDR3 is TGTGCCAGCAGTTTTGAGGGGTCAGAGACCCAGTACTTC. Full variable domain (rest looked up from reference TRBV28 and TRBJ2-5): DVKVTQSSRYLVKRTGEKVFLECVQDMDHENMFWYRQDPGLGLRLIYFSYDVKMKEKGDIPEGYSVSREKKERFSLILESASTNQTSMYLCASSFEGSETQYFGPGTRLLVL.

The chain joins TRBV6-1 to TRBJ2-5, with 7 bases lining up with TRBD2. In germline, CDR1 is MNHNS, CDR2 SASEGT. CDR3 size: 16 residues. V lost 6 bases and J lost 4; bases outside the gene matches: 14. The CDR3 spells CASSRFVGSGSETQYF. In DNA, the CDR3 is TGTGCCAGCAGCCGATTCGTTGGTAGCGGGTCAGAGACCCAGTACTTC.

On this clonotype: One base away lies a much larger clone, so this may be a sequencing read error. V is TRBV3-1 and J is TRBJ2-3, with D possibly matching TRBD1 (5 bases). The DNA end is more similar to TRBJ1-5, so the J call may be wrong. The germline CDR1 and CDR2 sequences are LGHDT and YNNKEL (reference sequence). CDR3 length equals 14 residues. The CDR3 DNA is TGTGCCAGCAGCCAGAGCGAAGTCGGGGGTACGCAGCATTTT. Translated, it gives CASSQSEVGGTQHF.

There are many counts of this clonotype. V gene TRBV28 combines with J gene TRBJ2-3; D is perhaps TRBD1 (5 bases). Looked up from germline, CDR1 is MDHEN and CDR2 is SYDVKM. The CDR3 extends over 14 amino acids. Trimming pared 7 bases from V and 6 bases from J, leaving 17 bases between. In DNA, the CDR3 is TGTGCCAGCACCCCGGCTCAGGGTCTGGATACGCAGTATTTT. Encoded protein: CASTPAQGLDTQYF.

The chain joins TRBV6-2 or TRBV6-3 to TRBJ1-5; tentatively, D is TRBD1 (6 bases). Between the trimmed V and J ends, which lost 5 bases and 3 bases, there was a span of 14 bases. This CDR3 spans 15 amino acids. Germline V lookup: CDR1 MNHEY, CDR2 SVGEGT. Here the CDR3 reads CASSGLGGLNQPQHF. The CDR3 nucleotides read TGTGCCAGCAGTGGTCTAGGGGGTCTCAATCAGCCCCAGCATTTT.

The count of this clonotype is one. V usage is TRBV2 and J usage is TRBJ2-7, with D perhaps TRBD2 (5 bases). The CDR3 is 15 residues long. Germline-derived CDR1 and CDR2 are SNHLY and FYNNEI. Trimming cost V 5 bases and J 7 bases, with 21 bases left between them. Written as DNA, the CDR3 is TGTGCCAGCAGTTTCGGACTCGAAGCCTACAATGAGCAGTACTTC. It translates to CASSFGLEAYNEQYF.

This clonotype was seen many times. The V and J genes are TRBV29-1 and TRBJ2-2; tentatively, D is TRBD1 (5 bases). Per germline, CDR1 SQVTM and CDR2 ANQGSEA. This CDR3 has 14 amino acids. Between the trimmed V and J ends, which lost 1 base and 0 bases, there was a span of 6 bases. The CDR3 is CSVEVTANTGELFF. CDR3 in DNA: TGCAGCGTTGAAGTGACAGCGAACACCGGGGAGCTGTTTTTT.

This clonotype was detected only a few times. CDR3: CASSTPTSRGHGYTF. CDR3 nucleotide sequence: TGTGCCAGCAGTACGCCAACCTCTCGGGGTCATGGCTACACCTTC. The chain carries TRBV28 and TRBJ1-2; D not resolved. Trimming shortened V by 5 bases and J by 6 bases, and 19 bases separated the two germline ends. CDR1 and CDR2 from the germline V gene are MDHEN and SYDVKM. CDR3 length equals 15 residues.

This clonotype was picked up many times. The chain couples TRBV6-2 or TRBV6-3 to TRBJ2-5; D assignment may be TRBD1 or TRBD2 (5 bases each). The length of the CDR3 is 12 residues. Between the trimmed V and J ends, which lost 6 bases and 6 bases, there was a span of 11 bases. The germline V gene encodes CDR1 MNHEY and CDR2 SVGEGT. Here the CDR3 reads CASRRGWQTQYF. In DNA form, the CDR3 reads TGTGCCAGCAGGAGGGGATGGCAGACCCAGTACTTC.

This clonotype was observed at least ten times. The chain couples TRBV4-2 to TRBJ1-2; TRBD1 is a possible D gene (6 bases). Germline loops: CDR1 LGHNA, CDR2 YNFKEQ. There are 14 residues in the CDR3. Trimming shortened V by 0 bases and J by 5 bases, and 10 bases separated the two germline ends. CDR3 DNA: TGTGCCAGCAGCCAAGAGCAGGGGAATTATGGCTACACCTTC. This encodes CASSQEQGNYGYTF.

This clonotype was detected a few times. CDR3: CASSLGRVVQGRDTEAFF. CDR3 sequence (DNA): TGCGCCAGCAGTCTTGGTAGAGTGGTACAGGGAAGGGACACTGAAGCTTTCTTT. The V and J genes are TRBV10-2 and TRBJ1-1; perhaps TRBD1 as D (6 bases). The germline V and J ends were trimmed by 5 bases and 3 bases, with 25 bases remaining between them. The germline V gene has CDR1 WSHSY and CDR2 SAAADI. The CDR3 spans 18 residues.